This entry lists 17 T cell receptor beta chains sequenced from one sample in a study of memory B cells and T cells in multiple sclerosis. Repertoires were generated with immunoSEQ multiplex PCR, while TCRdb's copy carries only in-frame clones and drops some. This table holds roughly 14,000 clones, roughly two thirds found once. The sequenced material came from memory (CD45RO+) CD4+ T cells from blood. The receptors come from a human donor with multiple sclerosis.

The rearrangement uses TRBV29-1 and TRBJ2-7; D is uncertain. The CDR3 extends over 11 amino acids. Germline V lookup: CDR1 SQVTM, CDR2 ANQGSEA. The germline V and J ends were trimmed by 3 bases and 2 bases, with 5 bases remaining between them. CDR3 amino acids: CSVEVAYEQYF. DNA of the CDR3: TGCAGCGTTGAGGTAGCCTACGAGCAGTACTTC.

The chain combines TRBV7-9 with TRBJ1-4; the match to TRBD1 covers 7 bases. This CDR3 region has 15 residues. Per germline, CDR1 SEHNR and CDR2 FQNEAQ (reference sequence). Trimming took 1 base from V and 3 from J; bases not matched to a gene: 2. This CDR3 reads CASSLGGTANEKLFF. The CDR3 DNA is TGTGCCAGCAGCTTAGGGGGGACAGCTAATGAAAAACTGTTTTTT.

The V and J genes are TRBV11-2 and TRBJ2-7; D is unresolved. Per the germline V gene, CDR1 is SGHAT and CDR2 is FQNNGV. The CDR3 totals 14 residues. Trimming took off 1 base at V and 1 base at J, with 8 bases between the two ends. The CDR3 DNA reads as TGTGCCAGCAGCTTAGGCCGCCAGTCCTACGAGCAGTACTTC. It translates to CASSLGRQSYEQYF.

The gene calls are TRBV5-6 and TRBJ1-6, with a tentative D call TRBD1 (6 bases). V was shortened by 4 bases and J by 9 bases, with 20 bases between the two germline ends. Per germline, CDR1 SGHDT and CDR2 YYEEEE. CDR3 length equals 16 residues. This chain's CDR3 is CASSALQGSWISPLHF. The CDR3 coding sequence is TGTGCCAGCAGCGCCTTACAGGGAAGTTGGATTTCACCCCTCCACTTT.

V usage is TRBV5-6 and J usage is TRBJ1-2; 9 bases match TRBD1. This CDR3 is built from 15 residues. The germline V gene has CDR1 SGHDT and CDR2 YYEEEE. The V segment lost 1 base and the J segment 6 bases; nucleotides outside the gene matches: 7. The CDR3 nucleotides are TGTGCCAGCAGCTTGAGGCCACAGGGGGCGCATGGCTACACCTTC. This codes for CASSLRPQGAHGYTF. Based on the CDR3 plus reference TRBV5-6 and TRBJ1-2, the full variable domain is DAGVTQSPTHLIKTRGQQVTLRCSPKSGHDTVSWYQQALGQGPQFIFQYYEEEERQRGNFPDRFSGHQFPNYSSELNVNALLLGDSALYLCASSLRPQGAHGYTFGSGTRLTVV.

This clone was counted between two and nine times. This chain connects TRBV28 to TRBJ1-2, with D uncertain. CDR1 is MDHEN and CDR2 is SYDVKM in the germline V gene. The CDR3 is 14 amino acids. V dropped 1 base and J dropped 7 bases, with 13 bases sitting between them. CDR3 amino acids: CASSLFAGSGGYTF. CDR3 nucleotide sequence: TGTGCCAGCAGTTTATTCGCCGGGAGCGGTGGCTACACCTTC.

The chain employs TRBV6-5 and TRBJ1-1; D is perhaps TRBD1 (5 bases). CDR1 and CDR2 from the germline V gene are MNHEY and SVGAGI. The CDR3 totals 14 residues. With 7 bases removed from V and 2 bases from J, the gap between germline ends came to 14 bases. CDR3 DNA: TGTGCCAGCAAGCCGCAGGGTGCTAACACTGAAGCTTTCTTT. It codes for CASKPQGANTEAFF.

This chain connects TRBV2 to TRBJ1-1; D possibly corresponds to TRBD1 (5 bases). The CDR3 has 14 residues. V gave up 5 bases and J gave up 1 base, with 11 bases separating them. The V gene's germline CDR1 is SNHLY and CDR2 FYNNEI. CDR3 nucleotide sequence: TGTGCCAGCAGTTTGGGGGGAACGAACACTGAAGCTTTCTTT. Protein sequence: CASSLGGTNTEAFF. Full variable domain (outside the CDR3, taken from reference TRBV2 and TRBJ1-1): EPEVTQTPSHQVTQMGQEVILRCVPISNHLYFYWYRQILGQKVEFLVSFYNNEISEKSEIFDDQFSVERPDGSNFTLKIRSTKLEDSAMYFCASSLGGTNTEAFFGQGTRLTVV.

This chain joins TRBV5-6 and TRBJ1-4; D is uncertain. CDR1 is SGHDT and CDR2 is YYEEEE in the germline V gene. The CDR3 is made up of 15 amino acids. V was shortened by 2 bases and J by 0 bases, with 8 bases between the two germline ends. CDR3 DNA: TGTGCCAGCAGCTTTAGTCTAGCAACTAATGAAAAACTGTTTTTT. Protein: CASSFSLATNEKLFF.

Turning to this clone: Germline is not matched at one junction end, which may reflect a read error. Here the CDR3 reads CIVQAGGLEFF. Written as DNA, the CDR3 is TGCATCGTTCAAGCGGGAGGGCTTGAGTTCTTC. This chain uses TRBV29-1 with TRBJ2-1; 10 bases agree with TRBD2. CDR3 length: 11 residues. The germline V gene has CDR1 SQVTM and CDR2 ANQGSEA.

The chain has TRBV5-1 and TRBJ1-3; D not resolved. Germline V lookup: CDR1 SGHRS, CDR2 YFSETQ. The CDR3 totals 14 residues. Between the trimmed V and J ends, which lost 1 base and 9 bases, there was a span of 14 bases. In DNA form, the CDR3 reads TGCGCCAGCAGCTTGCCAACAGTGGATAGCACCATATATTTT. It translates to CASSLPTVDSTIYF.

V gene TRBV18 combines with J gene TRBJ1-4, with 9 nucleotides matching TRBD1. V lost 1 base to trimming and J lost 4 bases; unmatched junction nucleotides: 4. The length of the CDR3 is 16 residues. Looked up from germline, CDR1 is KGHSH and CDR2 is LQKENI. The CDR3 DNA follows: TGTGCCAGCTCACCACGAAACAGGGGGCTTAATGAAAAACTGTTTTTT. This encodes CASSPRNRGLNEKLFF.

CDR3 sequence: CASTPGTYEQYF. The CDR3 DNA sequence: TGTGCCAGCACCCCGGGGACCTACGAGCAGTACTTC. The V call is TRBV6-1, the J call TRBJ2-7; maybe TRBD2 (5 bases). CDR1 and CDR2 from the germline V gene are MNHNS and SASEGT. Deletions cut 7 bases from V and 2 bases from J, with 9 bases between. This CDR3 region has 12 residues.

V gene TRBV15 combines with J gene TRBJ2-7; 8 nucleotides align to TRBD2. Germline V lookup: CDR1 LNHNV, CDR2 YYDKDF (reference sequence). V gave up 0 bases and J gave up 6 bases; unmatched junction bases: 4. The CDR3 is 14 amino acids. The CDR3 DNA reads as TGTGCCACCAGCAGAGAATCGGGGGGGGGCGAGCAGTACTTC. Amino acids: CATSRESGGGEQYF.

V is TRBV6-1 and J is TRBJ2-5; TRBD1 matches 10 bases. The CDR3 loop spans 18 amino acids. V gave up 2 bases and J gave up 7 bases; unmatched junction bases: 16. Germline-derived CDR1 and CDR2 are MNHNS and SASEGT. The CDR3 loop reads CASSERGQGRGFGLTQYF. CDR3 DNA: TGTGCCAGCAGTGAACGGGGACAGGGGAGAGGGTTTGGTTTGACCCAGTACTTC.

This clone has more than one count but fewer than ten. The chain carries TRBV28 and TRBJ2-3, with 12 bases identical to TRBD2. Germline CDR1 MDHEN, CDR2 SYDVKM. The junction had 11 bases not matched to a gene; V was cut back by 4 bases and J by 6 bases. The CDR3 has 17 amino acids. The CDR3 reads CASSSTSSGRVLDTQYF. CDR3 sequence (DNA): TGTGCCAGCAGTTCCACCTCTAGCGGGAGGGTTTTGGATACGCAGTATTTT.

The rearrangement joins TRBV5-4 to TRBJ2-5, with a possible D match to TRBD1 (5 bases). V shed 1 base and J shed 3 bases, with 13 bases lying between them. The CDR3 runs 15 residues. The germline gives CDR1 SGHNT, CDR2 YYREEE (reference sequence). The CDR3 DNA reads TGTGCCAGCAGCTTGTTGGAGTCAGGGAAAGAGACCCAGTACTTC. Translating gives CASSLLESGKETQYF.